This T cell receptor (beta chain) was captured by sequencing in a study of tissue T cells after allogeneic stem cell transplantation. Points on this clone: Antigen: not known.

Sequenced by immunoSEQ multiplex PCR; TCRdb stores in-frame clones only, minus some. The sample shows 20,000 to 25,000 clones, around 70% of them seen only once. Broader study findings: Which tissue TCRs were alloreactive or antigen-specific was not determined. Some clones might be persisting host cells.

Trimming left V 1 base short and J 4 bases short, with 13 bases between. Per germline, CDR1 SGHTA and CDR2 FQGNSA. This CDR3 has 16 residues. This TCR was recovered from a female donor older than 55 with lung cancer. The sequences come from tissue from the ileum, collected at autopsy. This rearrangement joins TRBV7-2 to TRBJ1-4; no firm D call. CDR3 DNA: TGTGCCAGCAGCTTAGTAGCGTACCGTTATAATGAAAAACTGTTTTTT. Its protein is CASSLVAYRYNEKLFF.